A selection of T cell receptor beta chains follows, all from one sample in a study of identifying expanded T cells in peripheral blood. Sequencing used immunoSEQ multiplex PCR; TCRdb keeps in-frame clones, though not all of them. The sample holds more than 85,000 clones, about nine tenths seen once. Sequences were obtained from blood. These receptors were obtained from a person between 18 and 75 years old in good health. Both conserved end residues are part of each CDR3. Each record gives: J gene, clone size, D gene, V gene, CDR3 DNA, CDR3 protein. The D gene is left open where the match is weak. Only part of the rows carry a size: once, few, many, or a class if the clone is expanded.

j_gene: TRBJ2-5; abundance: .; d_gene: TRBD1; v_gene: TRBV7-9; CDR3nt: TGTGCCAGCAGCTTAGAGGGACAGGGAGTACAAGAGACCCAGTACTTC; CDR3aa: CASSLEGQGVQETQYF
j_gene: TRBJ2-7; abundance: .; d_gene: .; v_gene: TRBV7-2; CDR3nt: TGTGCCAGCAGCTTATGGAGACAGCGGTATGAGCAGTACTTC; CDR3aa: CASSLWRQRYEQYF
j_gene: TRBJ1-6; abundance: once; d_gene: TRBD1; v_gene: TRBV30; CDR3nt: TGTGCCTGGACGGGACAGGGGAATTCACCCCTCCACTTT; CDR3aa: CAWTGQGNSPLHF
j_gene: TRBJ2-7; abundance: .; d_gene: TRBD2; v_gene: TRBV27; CDR3nt: TGTGCCAGCAGTCCGGGGGGAGTTAGGTACGAGCAGTACTTC; CDR3aa: CASSPGGVRYEQYF
j_gene: TRBJ2-7; abundance: .; d_gene: TRBD1; v_gene: TRBV7-2; CDR3nt: TGTGCCAGCAGCTTATACAGGGGGGTATACGAGCAGTACTTC; CDR3aa: CASSLYRGVYEQYF
j_gene: TRBJ2-1; abundance: .; d_gene: .; v_gene: TRBV6-4; CDR3nt: TGTGCCAGCAGCCTTGGACCATACAATGAGCAGTTCTTC; CDR3aa: CASSLGPYNEQFF
j_gene: TRBJ2-2; abundance: once; d_gene: .; v_gene: TRBV7-8; CDR3nt: TGTGCCAGCAGCTTATCTCAAAACACCGGGGAGCTGTTTTTT; CDR3aa: CASSLSQNTGELFF
j_gene: TRBJ2-2; abundance: .; d_gene: .; v_gene: TRBV2; CDR3nt: TGTGCCAGCAGTGAAGGGCAACCCGGGGAGCTGTTTTTT; CDR3aa: CASSEGQPGELFF
j_gene: TRBJ1-4; abundance: .; d_gene: .; v_gene: TRBV28; CDR3nt: TGTGCCAGCAGCCAGATACGGGGACACGAAAAACTGTTTTTT; CDR3aa: CASSQIRGHEKLFF
j_gene: TRBJ1-2; abundance: once; d_gene: .; v_gene: TRBV30; CDR3nt: TGTGCCTGGAGTAGGAAACAGTCTAACTATGGCTACACCTTC; CDR3aa: CAWSRKQSNYGYTF
j_gene: TRBJ2-1; abundance: .; d_gene: .; v_gene: TRBV19; CDR3nt: TGTGCCAGTAGTCCCCGTCTAGCCATCCCCTACAATGAGCAGTTCTTC; CDR3aa: CASSPRLAIPYNEQFF
j_gene: TRBJ2-3; abundance: many; d_gene: .; v_gene: TRBV10-3; CDR3nt: TGTGCCATCAGTGCTCGGGGAGATACGCAGTATTTT; CDR3aa: CAISARGDTQYF
j_gene: TRBJ2-2; abundance: .; d_gene: .; v_gene: TRBV9; CDR3nt: TGTGCCAGCAGCCCCCGGGGTAGCGTAAACCCCGGGGAGCTGTTTTTT; CDR3aa: CASSPRGSVNPGELFF
j_gene: TRBJ2-7; abundance: .; d_gene: TRBD2; v_gene: TRBV27; CDR3nt: TGTGCCAGCAGTTTATCGGCCGTAGCGGGAATCTACGAGCAGTACTTC; CDR3aa: CASSLSAVAGIYEQYF
j_gene: TRBJ2-3; abundance: .; d_gene: TRBD2; v_gene: TRBV6-5; CDR3nt: TGTGCCAGCAGTTACGGGGGAGGGCGCACAGATACGCAGTATTTT; CDR3aa: CASSYGGGRTDTQYF